This entry is about one TCR beta chain. Its antigen is still unknown. These data belong to a study of CXCR3-negative and CXCR3-positive naive CD8 T cells. Study-level background: Across all libraries, TRB reads numbered about 135 million, with about 1.5 +/- 0.3 million in each library.

Per the germline V gene, CDR1 is SQVTM and CDR2 is ANQGSEA. The CDR3 runs 13 residues. UMI labels and 5' RACE were used to prepare the TRB cDNA libraries. Reprocessing the 5' RACE reads, TCRdb reports a single entry for every CDR3 protein and omits DNA. The table counts about 56,000 distinct CDR3 sequences; 20% to 25% lies in the top ten. Study-wide results and limits: Diversity in memory CD8+ cells fell much lower than the comparably high levels seen in both naive subsets. TRB CDR3 properties served as the basis for inferring TCR strength, and surface CD5 was comparable between naive subsets.

Source material: memory CD8+ T cells from blood. The chain joins TRBV29-1 to TRBJ2-7; the TCRdb call, TRBD1, lacks DNA for checking. The clonotype comes from a human donor in good health. Some clones in this sample may be carry-over from other donors' samples. The CDR3 sequence is CSVAEGETYEQYF.